What follows are 14 T cell receptor beta chains derived from one specimen sequenced in a study of T cell responses to AZD1222 COVID-19 vaccine. Libraries were prepared by immunoSEQ multiplex PCR; TCRdb keeps only in-frame clonotypes and omits some of them. The sample includes some 110,000 clones, less than 90% seen only once; the top ten take around 7.5%. The input for sequencing was peripheral blood, taken on day 0 of AZD1222 vaccination. Receptor source: an adult in good health.

This chain uses TRBV6-2 or TRBV6-3 with TRBJ2-7, with 8 bases matching TRBD1. V dropped 5 bases and J dropped 3; count of bases not matched to a gene: 12. The CDR3 runs 16 residues. Germline loops: CDR1 MNHEY, CDR2 SVGEGT. CDR3 bases: TGTGCCAGCAGTGGGCCCCGGGACAGGCTAAACTACGAGCAGTACTTC. This encodes CASSGPRDRLNYEQYF.

CDR3 nucleotides: TGTGCCACCAGTGATTCAACTAGCGGGGGGACCAATGAGCAGTTCTTC. It translates to CATSDSTSGGTNEQFF. This chain uses TRBV24-1 with TRBJ2-1, with TRBD2 matching 12 bases. The CDR3 spans 16 residues. J was trimmed by 6 bases and V by 2 bases; bases with no gene match: 4. Germline V gene lookup returns CDR1 KGHDR and CDR2 SFDVKD.

The chain combines TRBV19 with TRBJ1-1, with 8 bases that match TRBD1. The CDR3 totals 15 residues. Germline V CDR1 and CDR2: LNHDA, SQIVND (reference sequence). V trimming: 4 bases; J trimming: 6 bases; junction bases outside the gene matches: 10. The CDR3 loop reads CASSRFRTGMPEAFF. CDR3 nucleotide sequence: TGTGCCAGTAGTAGATTTAGGACAGGGATGCCTGAAGCTTTCTTT.

This clone was counted between two and nine times. The chain couples TRBV12-3 or TRBV12-4 to TRBJ2-3; D remains unclear. Between the trimmed V and J ends, which lost 3 bases and 6 bases, there was a span of 7 bases. CDR3 length: 12 residues. In nucleotides, the CDR3 is TGTGCCAGCAGTTTTGGGTGGGATACGCAGTATTTT. Protein: CASSFGWDTQYF.

The chain combines TRBV3-1 (or the pseudogene TRBV3-2) with TRBJ1-5; D call uncertain. CDR1 is LGHDT and CDR2 is YNNKEL in the germline V gene (reference sequence). This CDR3 is built from 13 residues. V was cut by 3 bases and J by 5 bases, with 8 bases left in between. The CDR3 here is CASSQWVDQPQHF. CDR3 DNA sequence: TGTGCCAGCAGCCAGTGGGTAGATCAGCCCCAGCATTTT.

This chain connects TRBV13 to TRBJ2-7; TRBD2 matches 7 bases. Trimming at V came to 6 bases and at J to 2 bases, leaving 13 bases not matched to a gene. Germline CDR1 PRHDT, CDR2 FYEKMQ (reference sequence). This CDR3 is 16 amino acids long. CDR3 region: CASRNGLVSGTYEQYF. DNA of the CDR3: TGTGCCAGCAGAAACGGACTAGTTTCGGGGACCTACGAGCAGTACTTC. Full variable domain (rest looked up from reference TRBV13 and TRBJ2-7): AAGVIQSPRHLIKEKRETATLKCYPIPRHDTVYWYQQGPGQDPQFLISFYEKMQSDKGSIPDRFSAQQFSDYHSELNMSSLELGDSALYFCASRNGLVSGTYEQYFGPGTRLTVT.

The V and J genes are TRBV28 and TRBJ1-2; 10 positions match TRBD1. The CDR3 length is 16 residues. The trim removed 5 bases at V and 2 bases at J, leaving 8 bases unmatched. Germline V gene data show CDR1 as MDHEN and CDR2 as SYDVKM. The DNA for the CDR3 is TGTGCCAGCAGTACCGAACCGGGACAGGGGAACTATGGCTACACCTTC. Protein: CASSTEPGQGNYGYTF.

V is TRBV15 and J is TRBJ1-4; D may be TRBD1 (6 bases). Trimming removed 6 bases from V and 5 bases from J, with 16 bases in between. Germline V gene data show CDR1 as LNHNV and CDR2 as YYDKDF (reference sequence). The CDR3 is 15 residues long. DNA for the CDR3: TGTGCCACCAGGGAGGGGGGCAGGGGCAATGAAAAACTGTTTTTT. Translation: CATREGGRGNEKLFF.

The chain uses TRBV2 and TRBJ2-7, with TRBD1 identical over 9 bases. The CDR3 has 15 residues. V shed 5 bases and J 1 base; nucleotides not matched to a gene: 6. CDR1 and CDR2 (germline): SNHLY, FYNNEI. DNA of the CDR3: TGTGCCAGCAGTTTGGACAGGGGAAGGTCCTACGAGCAGTACTTC. It specifies CASSLDRGRSYEQYF.

The rearrangement links TRBV7-9 to TRBJ2-3; 12 nucleotides line up with TRBD2. Germline CDR1 is SEHNR and CDR2 is FQNEAQ (reference sequence). V gave up 9 bases and J gave up 5 bases; unmatched junction bases: 6. The length of the CDR3 is 14 residues. DNA for the CDR3: TGTGCCAGAGAGGAACTAGCGGGGGGAGATACGCAGTATTTT. Its translation is CAREELAGGDTQYF.

V is TRBV5-4 and J is TRBJ2-7; D ambiguous. This CDR3 has 12 amino acids. The germline V and J ends were trimmed by 1 base and 3 bases, with 5 bases remaining between them. From germline, CDR1 is SGHNT and CDR2 YYREEE (reference sequence). The CDR3 DNA sequence: TGTGCCAGCAGCTTGTACCTCTACGAGCAGTACTTC. This gives the protein CASSLYLYEQYF.

This chain uses TRBV2 with TRBJ2-1; D not certain. Germline V lookup: CDR1 SNHLY, CDR2 FYNNEI. This CDR3 comprises 11 residues. V was pared by 3 bases and J by 7 bases, with 4 bases between. The CDR3 nucleotides are TGTGCCAGCAGTGACCAGAATGAGCAGTTCTTC. The encoded protein is CASSDQNEQFF.

The V gene is TRBV3-1 (or the pseudogene TRBV3-2), the J gene TRBJ2-3; D is ambiguous. CDR1 and CDR2 (germline): LGHDT, YNNKEL (reference sequence). Deletions cut 2 bases from V and 10 bases from J, with 13 bases between. The CDR3 runs 13 residues. As DNA, the CDR3 is TGTGCCAGCAGCCAAACGGCCACAACGGCGCAGTATTTT. As protein: CASSQTATTAQYF.

The CDR3 region has the DNA TGTGCCAGCAGCCAAGGGACAGGGGGCGCGGGGCCCCAGCATTTT. It specifies CASSQGTGGAGPQHF. The V and J genes are TRBV3-1 (or the pseudogene TRBV3-2) and TRBJ1-5; 11 nucleotides align to TRBD1. CDR3 length: 15 residues. Unmatched junction bases numbered 5, after V lost 1 base and J lost 9 bases. Germline assignment: CDR1 LGHDT and CDR2 YNNKEL (reference sequence).